The 27 T cell receptor beta chains in this list originate from one sample, sequenced in a study of cytomegalovirus exposure and HLA in healthy donors. Both 60 Vbeta primers and 13 Jbeta primers went into the PCR. Repertoires were generated with immunoSEQ multiplex PCR, while TCRdb's copy carries only in-frame clones and drops some. In the table there are tens of thousands of clones, roughly 81% of which are singletons. Input material: PBMCs. The source is a woman in her 30s in good health and CMV-seronegative.

This clone was recorded only once. The chain employs TRBV4-1 and TRBJ2-1; 10 positions match TRBD2. The CDR3 runs to 15 residues. In germline, CDR1 is MGHRA, CDR2 YSYEKL. V lost 3 bases to trimming and J lost 8 bases; unmatched junction nucleotides: 7. The CDR3 DNA sequence: TGCGCCAGCAGCCACCTAGCGGGAGATGTAGATGAGCAGTTCTTC. It specifies CASSHLAGDVDEQFF.

This clone has more than one count but fewer than ten. This chain connects TRBV7-3 to TRBJ2-3; D not resolved. The CDR3 spans 12 residues. Trimming pared 5 bases from V and 6 bases from J, leaving 9 bases between. Germline CDR1 SGHTA, CDR2 FQGTGA. The CDR3 DNA sequence: TGTGCCAGCAGCCACCAGAGGGATACGCAGTATTTT. This translates into CASSHQRDTQYF.

This clone was recorded a few times. The chain uses TRBV5-1 and TRBJ1-2, with D uncertain. This CDR3 is built from 17 residues. CDR1 and CDR2 from the germline V gene are SGHRS and YFSETQ. V dropped 4 bases and J dropped 2 bases, with 21 bases sitting between them. Written as DNA, the CDR3 is TGCGCCAGCAGCCCGGGAGGTAGTAGGGTTCCAAACTATGGCTACACCTTC. Encoded protein: CASSPGGSRVPNYGYTF.

V usage is TRBV27 and J usage is TRBJ2-7; TRBD2 matches 7 bases. Germline V lookup: CDR1 MNHEY, CDR2 SMNVEV (reference sequence). The CDR3 loop spans 16 amino acids. The J segment lost 2 bases and the V segment lost 6 bases, leaving 13 bases of the junction unmatched. CDR3 sequence reads: CASSRRVVAGAYEQYF. As DNA, the CDR3 is TGTGCCAGCAGCCGGCGGGTAGTAGCGGGTGCCTACGAGCAGTACTTC.

The genes are TRBV7-2 and TRBJ2-7; 7 bases match TRBD1. After removal of 4 bases from V and 5 bases from J, the junction contained 8 bases not matched to a gene. This CDR3 has 14 residues. Germline CDR1 and CDR2: SGHTA and FQGNSA. The CDR3 loop is CASSSPPGGNEQYF. CDR3 bases: TGTGCCAGCAGCTCCCCTCCAGGGGGTAACGAGCAGTACTTC.

The table lists this clone with a few counts. The chain couples TRBV29-1 to TRBJ2-2, with D possibly being TRBD1 (5 bases). Looked up from germline, CDR1 is SQVTM and CDR2 is ANQGSEA. The V end was cut by 4 bases, the J end by 6 bases, with 12 bases between. CDR3 length equals 13 residues. CDR3 in amino acids: CSVGQKVSGELFF. CDR3 nucleotides: TGCAGCGTTGGACAGAAGGTATCCGGGGAGCTGTTTTTT.

The chain carries TRBV9 and TRBJ2-1, with D perhaps matching TRBD2 (6 bases). V was clipped by 4 bases and J by 3 bases, with 20 bases between them. The CDR3 has 17 amino acids. Germline lookup yields CDR1 SGDLS and CDR2 YYNGEE. CDR3 DNA sequence: TGTGCCAGCAGCCCCCGGGTAGCGGAGACACTCTACAATGAGCAGTTCTTC. It codes for CASSPRVAETLYNEQFF.

The V call is TRBV27, the J call TRBJ1-6; D uncertain. The CDR3 loop spans 20 amino acids. Trimming stripped 9 bases from V and 7 bases from J, with 34 bases between. Germline V lookup: CDR1 MNHEY, CDR2 SMNVEV (reference sequence). The CDR3 bases are TGTGCCAGTACTAGGGCCGGACCTAACCGGAGGGTTTTGGGGAATTCACCCCTCCACTTT. Its protein product is CASTRAGPNRRVLGNSPLHF.

The chain recombines TRBV9 with TRBJ2-1; 10 bases map to TRBD1. Trimming removed 2 bases from V and 5 bases from J; junction bases left unmatched: 10. The germline gives CDR1 SGDLS, CDR2 YYNGEE. This CDR3 contains 17 residues. The CDR3 reads CASSVTGGGMVNNEQFF. In DNA, the CDR3 is TGTGCCAGCAGCGTGACAGGGGGCGGAATGGTAAACAATGAGCAGTTCTTC.

The chain links TRBV7-9 to TRBJ2-5; 8 nucleotides agree with TRBD2. Germline loops: CDR1 SEHNR, CDR2 FQNEAQ (reference sequence). The ends lost 5 bases at V and 3 bases at J; junction bases unmatched: 17. This CDR3 has 18 amino acids. CDR3 amino acids: CASSPGDSGNLLEETQYF. DNA of the CDR3: TGTGCCAGCAGCCCCGGGGATAGCGGGAACCTTTTGGAAGAGACCCAGTACTTC.

This clone was counted a single time. The chain uses TRBV29-1 and TRBJ1-2; a weak D match, TRBD1 (5 bases). The CDR3 runs to 11 residues. Trimming stripped 6 bases from V and 7 bases from J, with 12 bases between. The germline gives CDR1 SQVTM, CDR2 ANQGSEA. The CDR3 DNA sequence: TGCAGCGTCCAGGGTGGAGCTGGCTACACCTTC. Its protein product is CSVQGGAGYTF.

The rearrangement uses TRBV7-9 and TRBJ2-3; the match to TRBD2 covers 8 bases. Germline CDR1 is SEHNR and CDR2 is FQNEAQ (reference sequence). The CDR3 is 18 amino acids. Trimming at V came to 5 bases and at J to 0 bases, leaving 13 bases not matched to a gene. The CDR3 spells CASSPKWRLAGSTDTQYF. For the CDR3, the DNA is TGTGCCAGCAGCCCCAAGTGGCGGCTAGCGGGTAGCACAGATACGCAGTATTTT.

This clone has just one count. The chain carries TRBV30 and TRBJ1-1; 7 bases map to TRBD1. Germline V gene sequence: CDR1 GTSNPN, CDR2 SVGIG (reference sequence). The CDR3 is made up of 16 amino acids. V lost 1 base to trimming and J lost 2 bases; unmatched junction nucleotides: 10. The DNA of the CDR3 is TGTGCCTGGAGTGCGACAGGGTTTAGGGTTAACACTGAAGCTTTCTTT. Protein: CAWSATGFRVNTEAFF.

This clone was observed a handful of times. The chain carries TRBV28 and TRBJ2-6; D is perhaps TRBD1 (5 bases). This CDR3 contains 17 residues. Germline V gene data show CDR1 as MDHEN and CDR2 as SYDVKM. The V and J ends lost 1 base and 1 base respectively, with 11 bases between them. CDR3 amino acids: CASSLLAGASGANVLTF. The CDR3 nucleotides read TGTGCCAGCAGTTTATTAGCTGGGGCGTCTGGGGCCAACGTCCTGACTTTC. The entire variable domain, with the rest obtained from reference TRBV28 and TRBJ2-6, is as follows: DVKVTQSSRYLVKRTGEKVFLECVQDMDHENMFWYRQDPGLGLRLIYFSYDVKMKEKGDIPEGYSVSREKKERFSLILESASTNQTSMYLCASSLLAGASGANVLTFGAGSRLTVL.

The V and J genes are TRBV6-1 and TRBJ2-7; TRBD1 might be the D (5 bases). CDR3 length: 15 amino acids. Per the germline V gene, CDR1 is MNHNS and CDR2 is SASEGT. V was pared by 2 bases and J by 0 bases, with 11 bases between. The CDR3 DNA is TGTGCCAGCAGTGAATTTACGACAGCCTCCTACGAGCAGTACTTC. Amino acid sequence: CASSEFTTASYEQYF.

V usage is TRBV5-4 and J usage is TRBJ2-7; D possibly corresponds to TRBD2 (6 bases). From germline, CDR1 is SGHNT and CDR2 YYREEE (reference sequence). Deletions cut 4 bases from V and 3 bases from J, with 14 bases between. The CDR3 has 14 residues. CDR3 residues: CASSPRTDYYEQYF. Here the CDR3 DNA reads TGTGCCAGCAGCCCTAGGACGGACTACTACGAGCAGTACTTC.

This chain links TRBV5-8 with TRBJ2-2; D uncertain. V lost 4 bases and J 4 bases, leaving 14 bases between the germline ends. Germline loops: CDR1 SGHTS, CDR2 YDEGEE. The CDR3 has 15 amino acids. CDR3 residues: CASSRLNSLTGELFF. DNA for the CDR3: TGTGCCAGCAGCCGACTCAACTCCCTCACCGGGGAGCTGTTTTTT.

Here the CDR3 reads CASSVDSGAYEQYF. The CDR3 DNA reads TGTGCCAGCAGCGTAGATTCCGGGGCCTACGAGCAGTACTTC. V usage is TRBV9 and J usage is TRBJ2-7; a possible D gene is TRBD2 (5 bases). Germline V gene data show CDR1 as SGDLS and CDR2 as YYNGEE. Deletions cut 0 bases from V and 2 bases from J, with 9 bases between. This CDR3 has 14 amino acids.

This chain joins TRBV28 and TRBJ2-3; D is possibly TRBD1 (5 bases). V lost 5 bases, J lost 0 bases, and 9 bases lay in between. The CDR3 has 14 residues. Germline loops: CDR1 MDHEN, CDR2 SYDVKM. Here the CDR3 DNA reads TGTGCCAGCAGTACCCGACAGAGCACAGATACGCAGTATTTT. Residues: CASSTRQSTDTQYF.

V is TRBV28 and J is TRBJ2-2, with 7 bases lining up with TRBD1. J gave up 7 bases and V 3 bases, and 8 bases lay outside the gene matches. Germline V gives CDR1 MDHEN, CDR2 SYDVKM. The CDR3 consists of 15 residues. CDR3 residues: CASSLPGGSNGELFF. CDR3 sequence (DNA): TGTGCCAGCAGTTTGCCAGGGGGTAGTAACGGGGAGCTGTTTTTT.

Concerning this clone itself: This sample includes further DNA sequences coding for the same CDR3. This chain joins TRBV5-1 and TRBJ2-7; D might be TRBD2 (5 bases). V lost 0 bases and J 4 bases, leaving 8 bases between the germline ends. CDR1 and CDR2 (germline): SGHRS, YFSETQ. This CDR3 has 13 residues. DNA for the CDR3: TGCGCCAGCAGCTTGGCCGGGGTATACGAGCAGTACTTC. This sequence encodes CASSLAGVYEQYF. Full variable domain (remainder filled in from reference TRBV5-1 and TRBJ2-7): KAGVTQTPRYLIKTRGQQVTLSCSPISGHRSVSWYQQTPGQGLQFLFEYFSETQRNKGNFPGRFSGRQFSNSRSEMNVSTLELGDSALYLCASSLAGVYEQYFGPGTRLTVT.

This chain joins TRBV7-9 and TRBJ2-4, with D hard to call. V gave up 7 bases and J gave up 0 bases, with 25 bases separating them. CDR1 and CDR2 (germline): SEHNR, FQNEAQ (reference sequence). The CDR3 consists of 19 residues. The CDR3 DNA reads TGTGCCAGCACCCTATTCCTCGCTGATTCTGTTCTAGCCAAAAACATTCAGTACTTC. As protein: CASTLFLADSVLAKNIQYF.

This sequence joins TRBV5-1 and TRBJ1-2; a possible D gene is TRBD1 (6 bases). The germline gives CDR1 SGHRS, CDR2 YFSETQ. The CDR3 contains 15 residues. V dropped 0 bases and J dropped 4 bases, with 13 bases sitting between them. CDR3 coding DNA: TGCGCCAGCAGCTTGGCCGTGGGGGGGCCCTATGGCTACACCTTC. Encoded protein: CASSLAVGGPYGYTF.

V and J are TRBV7-6 and TRBJ1-1, with D uncertain. Germline values: CDR1 SGHVS, CDR2 FNYEAQ. The length of the CDR3 is 13 residues. The V gene lost 7 bases and the J gene lost 2 bases, with 11 bases spanning the gap. The CDR3 nucleotides are TGTGCCAGCACCTCAAGCGGAAACACTGAAGCTTTCTTT. Protein sequence: CASTSSGNTEAFF.

This clone was seen only once. The chain is built from TRBV10-2 and TRBJ1-1, with 8 bases that match TRBD1. Germline V gene lookup returns CDR1 WSHSY and CDR2 SAAADI. CDR3 length equals 15 residues. V lost 3 bases to trimming and J lost 11 bases; unmatched junction nucleotides: 14. The CDR3 DNA sequence: TGCGCCAGCAGTGACCCCAACCGACAGGGGCCGGACGCTTTCTTT. This gives the protein CASSDPNRQGPDAFF.

The CDR3 sequence: CASSLGGRGGNEQFF. CDR3 sequence (DNA): TGTGCCAGCAGCTTAGGCGGGAGGGGAGGCAATGAGCAGTTCTTC. V is TRBV7-9 and J is TRBJ2-1, with 9 bases that match TRBD2. Germline V lookup: CDR1 SEHNR, CDR2 FQNEAQ (reference sequence). V shed 1 base, J shed 6 bases, and the junction held 4 bases outside the gene matches. The CDR3 loop spans 15 amino acids.

The V gene is TRBV4-2, the J gene TRBJ1-5; 7 bases are a match to TRBD1. CDR1 is LGHNA, CDR2 YNFKEQ, per germline. CDR3 length: 17 residues. V shed 4 bases, J shed 6 bases, and the junction held 15 bases outside the gene matches. The CDR3: CASSPRGIGGLRQPQHF. The CDR3 DNA sequence: TGTGCCAGCAGCCCCAGGGGGATAGGGGGCTTGCGTCAGCCCCAGCATTTT.